These 2 T cell receptor beta chains share one sample of origin, sequenced in a study of blood T cell repertoires in COVID-19. Sequenced by immunoSEQ multiplex PCR; TCRdb stores in-frame clones only, minus some. Among approximately 290,000 clones listed, roughly 88% were seen once. The source material was peripheral blood. Every receptor here comes from a human donor with COVID-19, enrolled during active disease. The donor label of this sample is uncertain.

The rearrangement joins TRBV9 to TRBJ1-1; perhaps TRBD1 as D (5 bases). CDR3 length: 15 amino acids. In germline, CDR1 is SGDLS, CDR2 YYNGEE. V lost 3 bases and J lost 3, with 15 bases in between. The CDR3 loop is CASSARPDSYTEAFF. The CDR3 nucleotides are TGTGCCAGCAGCGCCCGTCCAGACAGCTACACTGAAGCTTTCTTT.

The chain couples TRBV7-9 to TRBJ2-7; 7 bases match TRBD2. V lost 5 bases and J lost 7; bases outside the gene matches: 11. The CDR3 has 14 residues. CDR1 is SEHNR, CDR2 FQNEAQ, per germline (reference sequence). The CDR3 loop is CASSPTSRYWEQYF. CDR3 DNA sequence: TGTGCCAGCAGCCCGACTAGCCGGTATTGGGAGCAGTACTTC.